The clone carrying this T cell receptor beta chain was counted ten times or more. Its antigen is not known. This entry is derived from a study of vaccination and CD4 T cells after COVID-19. In the study overall: Cellular stimulation was performed using overlapping spike peptides derived from SARS-CoV-2, HCoV-NL63, HCoV-OC43 and HCoV-229E. General study results and limits: Spike mono-reactive status applied to 304 of 307 vaccine-specific clones in convalescent patients. The median number of SARS-CoV-2-reactive clonotypes increased from around 21 to 38, a change that did not reach significance.

CDR3 size: 13 residues. V was shortened by 5 bases and J by 2 bases, with 9 bases between the two germline ends. The germline V gene encodes CDR1 MNHEY and CDR2 SVGEGT. Once obtained from cultured CD4+ T cells, the DNA was sequenced using the Oncomine TCR Beta short-read assay. TCRdb reanalysed the PCR reads using MiXCR and keeps one entry per CDR3 protein. The data contain around 9,300 distinct CDR3 sequences, about a fifth of them singletons. Specified treatment: roughly 11-day PBMC culture with coronavirus spike peptide pools or control peptides (ViraFEST assay). After expanding antigen-specific T cells with peptide pools, ViraFEST sequenced their TCRs.

This receptor was obtained from a human donor who had recovered from COVID-19. The starting material was CD4+ T cells from blood, cultured in vitro, obtained after SARS-CoV-2 vaccination. This chain uses TRBV6-2 or TRBV6-3 with TRBJ1-2; the D gene is possibly TRBD1 (6 bases). The DNA of the CDR3 is TGTGCCAGCAGTAATCAGGGGAACTATGGCTACACCTTC. Its translation: CASSNQGNYGYTF.